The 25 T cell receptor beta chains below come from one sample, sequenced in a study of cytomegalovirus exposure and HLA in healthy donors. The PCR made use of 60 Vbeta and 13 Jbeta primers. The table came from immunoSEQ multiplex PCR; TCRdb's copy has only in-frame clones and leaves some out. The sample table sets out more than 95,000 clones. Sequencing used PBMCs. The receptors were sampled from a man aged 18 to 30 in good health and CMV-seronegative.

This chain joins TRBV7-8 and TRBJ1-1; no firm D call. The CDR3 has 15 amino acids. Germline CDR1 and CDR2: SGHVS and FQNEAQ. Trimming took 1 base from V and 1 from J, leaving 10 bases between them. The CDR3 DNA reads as TGTGCCAGCAGCTTAGTGCGTCAAACGAACACTGAAGCTTTCTTT. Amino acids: CASSLVRQTNTEAFF.

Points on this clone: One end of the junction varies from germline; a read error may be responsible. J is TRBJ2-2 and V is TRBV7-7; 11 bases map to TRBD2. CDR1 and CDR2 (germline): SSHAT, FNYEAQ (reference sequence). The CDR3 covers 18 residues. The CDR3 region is CASSSRTSGGILAGELFF. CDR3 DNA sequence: TGTGCTAGCAGCTCCAGAACTAGCGGGGGTATTTTGGCCGGGGAGCTGTTTTTT.

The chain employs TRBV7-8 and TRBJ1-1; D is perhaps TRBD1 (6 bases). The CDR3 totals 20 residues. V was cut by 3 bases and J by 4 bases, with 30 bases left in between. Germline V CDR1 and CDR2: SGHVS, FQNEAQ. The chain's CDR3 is CASSLTFHSQGPHVGTEAFF. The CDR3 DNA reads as TGTGCCAGCAGCTTGACCTTCCATTCACAGGGACCCCACGTGGGCACTGAAGCTTTCTTT.

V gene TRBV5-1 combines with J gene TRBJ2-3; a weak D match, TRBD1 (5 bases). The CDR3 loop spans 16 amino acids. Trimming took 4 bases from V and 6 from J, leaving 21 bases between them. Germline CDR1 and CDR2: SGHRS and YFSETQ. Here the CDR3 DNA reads TGCGCCAGCAGCCTCTACAGGAGACTCCGGGCCGATACGCAGTATTTT. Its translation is CASSLYRRLRADTQYF.

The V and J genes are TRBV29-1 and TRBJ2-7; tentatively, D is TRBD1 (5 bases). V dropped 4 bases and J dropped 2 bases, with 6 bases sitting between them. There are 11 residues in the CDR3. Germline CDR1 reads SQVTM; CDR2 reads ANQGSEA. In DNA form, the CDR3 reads TGCAGCGTTGGGACAACCTACGAGCAGTACTTC. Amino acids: CSVGTTYEQYF.

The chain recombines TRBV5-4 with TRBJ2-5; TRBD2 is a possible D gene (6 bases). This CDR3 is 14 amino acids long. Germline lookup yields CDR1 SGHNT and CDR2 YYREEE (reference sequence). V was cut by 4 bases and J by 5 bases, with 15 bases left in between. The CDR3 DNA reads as TGTGCCAGCAGCCGAGGCGGGATCCAGGAGACCCAGTACTTC. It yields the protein CASSRGGIQETQYF.

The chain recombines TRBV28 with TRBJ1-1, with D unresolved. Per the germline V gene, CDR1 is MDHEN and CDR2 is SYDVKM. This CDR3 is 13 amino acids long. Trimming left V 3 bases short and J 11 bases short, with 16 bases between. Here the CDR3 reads CASSFAHRDGAFF. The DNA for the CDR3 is TGTGCCAGCAGTTTCGCGCACCGAGACGGGGCTTTCTTT. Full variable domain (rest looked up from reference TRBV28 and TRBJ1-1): DVKVTQSSRYLVKRTGEKVFLECVQDMDHENMFWYRQDPGLGLRLIYFSYDVKMKEKGDIPEGYSVSREKKERFSLILESASTNQTSMYLCASSFAHRDGAFFGQGTRLTVV.

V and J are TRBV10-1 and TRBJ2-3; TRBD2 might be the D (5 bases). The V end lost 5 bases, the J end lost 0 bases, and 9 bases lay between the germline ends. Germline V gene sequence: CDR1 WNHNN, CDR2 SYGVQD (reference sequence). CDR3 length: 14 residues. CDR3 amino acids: CASSPLASTDTQYF. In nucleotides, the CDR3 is TGCGCCAGCAGTCCCCTAGCTAGCACAGATACGCAGTATTTT.

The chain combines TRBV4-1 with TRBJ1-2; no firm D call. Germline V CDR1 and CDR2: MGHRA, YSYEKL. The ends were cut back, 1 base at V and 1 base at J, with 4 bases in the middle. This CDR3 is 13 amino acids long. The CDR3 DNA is TGCGCCAGCAGCCAAGTTCATAACTATGGCTACACCTTC. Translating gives CASSQVHNYGYTF.

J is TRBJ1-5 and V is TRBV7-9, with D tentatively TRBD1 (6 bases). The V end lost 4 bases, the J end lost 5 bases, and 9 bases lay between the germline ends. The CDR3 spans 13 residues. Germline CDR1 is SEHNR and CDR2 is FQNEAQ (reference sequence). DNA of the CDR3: TGTGCCAGCAGCTCAAGGACAGATCAGCCCCAGCATTTT. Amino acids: CASSSRTDQPQHF.

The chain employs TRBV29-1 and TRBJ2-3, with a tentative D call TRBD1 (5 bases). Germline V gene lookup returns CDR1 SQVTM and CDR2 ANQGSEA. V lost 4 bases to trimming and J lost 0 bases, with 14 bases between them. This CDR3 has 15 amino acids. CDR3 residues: CSVAQGYESTDTQYF. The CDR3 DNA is TGCAGCGTTGCCCAGGGTTACGAAAGCACAGATACGCAGTATTTT.

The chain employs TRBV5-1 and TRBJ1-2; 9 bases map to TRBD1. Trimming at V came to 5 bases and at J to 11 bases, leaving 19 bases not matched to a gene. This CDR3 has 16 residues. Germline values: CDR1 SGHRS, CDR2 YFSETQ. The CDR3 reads CASSPIPLDRGNGYTF. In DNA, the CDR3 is TGCGCCAGCAGTCCTATCCCCCTGGACAGGGGCAACGGATACACCTTC.

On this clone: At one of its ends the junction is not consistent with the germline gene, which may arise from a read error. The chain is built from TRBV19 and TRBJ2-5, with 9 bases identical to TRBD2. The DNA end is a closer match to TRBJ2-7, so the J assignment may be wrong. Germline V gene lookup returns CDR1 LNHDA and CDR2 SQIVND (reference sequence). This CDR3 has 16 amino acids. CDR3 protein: CASSLDGTSSSYEQYF. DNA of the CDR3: TGTGCCAGTAGTTTAGACGGGACTAGCAGCTCCTACGAGCAGTACTTC.

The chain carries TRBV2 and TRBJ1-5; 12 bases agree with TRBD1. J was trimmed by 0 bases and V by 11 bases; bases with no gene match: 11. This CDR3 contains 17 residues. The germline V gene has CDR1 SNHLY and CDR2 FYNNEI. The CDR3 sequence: CAGSGTGGLTSNQPQHF. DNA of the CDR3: TGTGCCGGCTCCGGGACAGGGGGCCTCACTAGCAATCAGCCCCAGCATTTT. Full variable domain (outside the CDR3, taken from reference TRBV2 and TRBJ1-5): EPEVTQTPSHQVTQMGQEVILRCVPISNHLYFYWYRQILGQKVEFLVSFYNNEISEKSEIFDDQFSVERPDGSNFTLKIRSTKLEDSAMYFCAGSGTGGLTSNQPQHFGDGTRLSIL.

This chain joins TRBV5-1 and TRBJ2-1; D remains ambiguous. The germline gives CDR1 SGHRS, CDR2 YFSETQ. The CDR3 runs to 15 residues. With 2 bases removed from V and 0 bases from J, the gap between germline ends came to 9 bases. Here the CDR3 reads CASSFEHHSYNEQFF. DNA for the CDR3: TGCGCCAGCAGCTTCGAGCACCACTCCTACAATGAGCAGTTCTTC.

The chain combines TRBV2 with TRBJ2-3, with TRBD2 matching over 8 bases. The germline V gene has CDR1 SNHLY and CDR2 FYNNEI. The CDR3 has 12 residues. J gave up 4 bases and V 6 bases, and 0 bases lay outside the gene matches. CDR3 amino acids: CASRGLADTQYF. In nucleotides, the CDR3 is TGTGCCAGCAGGGGACTAGCAGATACGCAGTATTTT.

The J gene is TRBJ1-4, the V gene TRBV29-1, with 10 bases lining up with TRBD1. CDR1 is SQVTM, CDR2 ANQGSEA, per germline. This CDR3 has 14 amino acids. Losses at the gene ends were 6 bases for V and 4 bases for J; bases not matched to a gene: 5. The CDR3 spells CSVGQGTHNEKLFF. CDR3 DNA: TGCAGCGTGGGACAGGGGACCCATAATGAAAAACTGTTTTTT.

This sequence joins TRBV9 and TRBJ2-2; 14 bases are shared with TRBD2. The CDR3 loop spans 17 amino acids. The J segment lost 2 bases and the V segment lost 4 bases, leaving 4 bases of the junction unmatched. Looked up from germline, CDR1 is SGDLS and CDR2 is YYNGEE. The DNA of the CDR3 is TGTGCCAGCAGCCGACTAGCGGGGGGGCCCAACACCGGGGAGCTGTTTTTT. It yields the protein CASSRLAGGPNTGELFF.

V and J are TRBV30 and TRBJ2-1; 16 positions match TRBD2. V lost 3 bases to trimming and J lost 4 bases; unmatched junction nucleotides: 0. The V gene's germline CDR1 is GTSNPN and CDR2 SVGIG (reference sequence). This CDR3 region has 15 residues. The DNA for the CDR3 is TGTGCCTGGAGGGGACTAGCGGGGGGGTACAATGAGCAGTTCTTC. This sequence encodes CAWRGLAGGYNEQFF.

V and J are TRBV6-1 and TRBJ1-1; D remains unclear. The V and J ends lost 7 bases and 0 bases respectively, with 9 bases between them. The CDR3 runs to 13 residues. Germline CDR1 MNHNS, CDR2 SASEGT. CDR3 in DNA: TGTGCCAGCACGGGAGGTGTGAACACTGAAGCTTTCTTT. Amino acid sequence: CASTGGVNTEAFF.

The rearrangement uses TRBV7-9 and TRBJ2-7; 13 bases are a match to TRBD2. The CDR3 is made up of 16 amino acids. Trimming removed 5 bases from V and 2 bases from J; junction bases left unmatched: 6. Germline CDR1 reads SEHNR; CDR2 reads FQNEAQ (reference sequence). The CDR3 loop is CASSPTSGRAAYEQYF. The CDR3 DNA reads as TGTGCCAGCAGCCCAACTAGCGGGAGGGCGGCCTACGAGCAGTACTTC.

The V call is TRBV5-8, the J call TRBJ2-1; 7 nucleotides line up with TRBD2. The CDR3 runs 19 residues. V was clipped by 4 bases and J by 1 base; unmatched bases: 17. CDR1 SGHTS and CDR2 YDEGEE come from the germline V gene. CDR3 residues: CASSLHLGRATGSYNEQFF. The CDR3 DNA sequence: TGTGCCAGCAGCCTCCATCTGGGGAGGGCAACGGGATCCTACAATGAGCAGTTCTTC.

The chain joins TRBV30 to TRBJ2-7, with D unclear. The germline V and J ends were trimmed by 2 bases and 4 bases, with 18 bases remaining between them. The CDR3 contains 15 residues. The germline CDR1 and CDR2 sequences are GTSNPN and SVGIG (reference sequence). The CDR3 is CAWSTPRLRLYEQYF. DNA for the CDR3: TGTGCCTGGAGTACCCCGCGCCTGAGACTTTACGAGCAGTACTTC.

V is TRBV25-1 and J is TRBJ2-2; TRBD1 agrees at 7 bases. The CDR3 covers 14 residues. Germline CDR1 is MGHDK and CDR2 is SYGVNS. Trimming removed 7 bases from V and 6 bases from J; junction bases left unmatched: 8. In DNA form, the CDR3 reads TGTGCCAGCATCCCGACAGGGTACCCCGGGGAGCTGTTTTTT. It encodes CASIPTGYPGELFF.

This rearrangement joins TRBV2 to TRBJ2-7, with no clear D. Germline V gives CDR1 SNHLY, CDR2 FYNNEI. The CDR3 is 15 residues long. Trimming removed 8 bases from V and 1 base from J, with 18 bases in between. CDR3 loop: CASYSPDLPSYEQYF. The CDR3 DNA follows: TGTGCCAGCTACTCCCCCGATCTGCCATCCTACGAGCAGTACTTC.